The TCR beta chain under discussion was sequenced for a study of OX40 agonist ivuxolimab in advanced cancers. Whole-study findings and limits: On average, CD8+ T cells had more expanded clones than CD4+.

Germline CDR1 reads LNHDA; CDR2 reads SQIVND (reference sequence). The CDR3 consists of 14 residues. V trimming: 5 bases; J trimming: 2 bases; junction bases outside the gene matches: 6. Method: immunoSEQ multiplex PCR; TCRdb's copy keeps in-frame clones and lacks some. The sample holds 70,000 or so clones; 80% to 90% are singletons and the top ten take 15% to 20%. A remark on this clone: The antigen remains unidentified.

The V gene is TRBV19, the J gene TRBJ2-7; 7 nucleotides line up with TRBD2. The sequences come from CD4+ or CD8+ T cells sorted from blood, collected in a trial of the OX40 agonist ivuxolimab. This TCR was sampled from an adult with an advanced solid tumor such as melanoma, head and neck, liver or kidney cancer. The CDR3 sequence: CASSPGLEAYEQYF. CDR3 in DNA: TGTGCCAGTAGTCCTGGACTAGAGGCCTACGAGCAGTACTTC.